A selection of T cell receptor beta chains follows, all from one sample in a study of post-analysis software for immune sequencing data. Using its own MiXCR run on the PCR reads, TCRdb lists one record per CDR3 protein. The top ten clones hold approximately 5% of a sample with 650,000 to 850,000 distinct CDR3 sequences, just over 45% of them seen once. Sequencing used blood. Every receptor here comes from a girl aged 10 to 17 with multiple sclerosis. The CDR3 runs from the conserved cysteine through the conserved F or W. Each record gives: D gene, J gene, clone size, V gene, CDR3 protein, CDR3 DNA. A D gene is named only where the DNA matches it firmly. Clone size is stated in some rows and not others, as once, few, many or a class when expanded.

>NA|TRBJ1-2|few|TRBV7-9
CASSSETPNYGYTF
TGTGCCAGCAGCTCGGAAACACCTAACTATGGCTACACCTTC
>NA|TRBJ2-3|NA|TRBV7-2
CASSLVAASTDTQYF
TGTGCCAGCAGCTTGGTAGCGGCTAGCACAGATACGCAGTATTTT
>NA|TRBJ2-3|NA|TRBV7-9
CASSFLTGWSTDTQYF
TGTGCCAGCAGCTTTCTTACAGGGTGGAGCACAGATACGCAGTATTTT
>NA|TRBJ2-1|NA|TRBV7-6
CASSLFWTSEGNEQFF
TGTGCCAGCAGCTTATTCTGGACCTCTGAGGGCAATGAGCAGTTCTTC
>TRBD1|TRBJ1-4|NA|TRBV11-2
CASSLYGTAGNEKLFF
TGTGCCAGCAGCTTATACGGGACAGCGGGGAACGAAAAACTGTTTTTT
>NA|TRBJ2-5|few|TRBV28
CASSPRVRGGETQYF
TGTGCCAGCAGCCCAAGAGTCAGGGGGGGAGAGACCCAGTACTTC
>NA|TRBJ2-7|few|TRBV6-6
CASSFPNRVVSDEQYF
TGTGCCAGCAGTTTTCCGAACAGGGTAGTTAGCGACGAGCAGTACTTC
>TRBD1|TRBJ2-5|NA|TRBV24-1
CATSDGGQGGETQYF
TGTGCCACCAGTGATGGGGGACAGGGGGGAGAGACCCAGTACTTC
>NA|TRBJ2-3|NA|TRBV25-1
CASRGPFVSTDTQYF
TGTGCCAGCAGGGGCCCCTTCGTCTCCACAGATACGCAGTATTTT
>TRBD1|TRBJ2-3|few|TRBV5-1
CASGRTGPSTDTQYF
TGCGCCAGCGGACGGACAGGACCAAGCACAGATACGCAGTATTTT
>TRBD1|TRBJ2-4|NA|TRBV6-5
CASSSLTGRAKNIQYF
TGTGCCAGCAGTTCTTTGACAGGGCGGGCCAAAAACATTCAGTACTTC
>NA|TRBJ2-7|once|TRBV7-9
CASSSLHGIYEQYF
TGTGCCAGCAGCTCCTTGCACGGGATCTACGAGCAGTACTTC
>TRBD2|TRBJ2-5|few|TRBV29-1
CSVGGGLAGWGPETQYF
TGCAGCGTGGGTGGGGGACTAGCGGGATGGGGCCCAGAGACCCAGTACTTC
>NA|TRBJ1-2|few|TRBV6-6
CASTPDNYGYTF
TGTGCCAGCACCCCAGATAACTATGGCTACACCTTC
>NA|TRBJ2-5|NA|TRBV11-2
CASSSPVGNQETQYF
TGTGCCAGCAGCAGTCCCGTGGGGAATCAAGAGACCCAGTACTTC
>TRBD2|TRBJ2-3|few|TRBV7-2
CASSLWGSGSFSDTQYF
TGTGCCAGCAGCTTATGGGGTAGCGGGAGTTTTTCAGATACGCAGTATTTT
>NA|TRBJ1-6|NA|TRBV4-2
CASSQVVQSRQGSPLHF
TGTGCCAGCAGCCAAGTTGTGCAGAGCCGACAAGGTTCACCCCTCCACTTT
>NA|TRBJ2-1|few|TRBV7-9
CASSPTYSAHEQFF
TGTGCCAGCAGCCCAACCTATAGCGCCCATGAGCAGTTCTTC
>NA|TRBJ2-1|NA|TRBV12-3/TRBV12-4
CASSLSPTLGNEQFF
TGTGCCAGCAGTTTAAGTCCAACCCTAGGGAATGAGCAGTTCTTC
>NA|TRBJ2-6|NA|TRBV6-2/TRBV6-3
CASSWTKGLSGANVLTF
TGTGCCAGCAGTTGGACTAAGGGTCTCTCTGGGGCCAACGTCCTGACTTTC
>NA|TRBJ1-2|few|TRBV20-1
CSGGQFGDYGYTF
TGCAGCGGAGGACAGTTTGGAGACTATGGCTACACCTTC
>TRBD2|TRBJ2-3|NA|TRBV5-6
CASSLELRESDTQYF
TGTGCCAGCAGCTTGGAGCTGCGGGAGTCGGATACGCAGTATTTT
>NA|TRBJ2-5|once|TRBV24-1
CATSDSYETQYF
TGTGCCACCAGTGATTCCTACGAGACCCAGTACTTC
>NA|TRBJ2-1|NA|TRBV7-9
CASSLGMFGELSNEQFF
TGTGCCAGCAGCTTAGGGATGTTTGGGGAGCTCTCCAATGAGCAGTTCTTC
>NA|TRBJ2-3|few|TRBV5-1
CASSLAESYPRDTQYF
TGCGCCAGCAGCTTGGCCGAATCGTACCCACGCGATACGCAGTATTTT
>NA|TRBJ2-3|once|TRBV20-1
CSARARGGDLTDTRYF
TGCAGTGCTAGAGCACGCGGCGGGGATCTCACAGATACGCGGTATTTT
>TRBD1|TRBJ2-7|NA|TRBV4-3
CASSQAGQGAYEQYF
TGCGCCAGCAGCCAGGCCGGGCAGGGGGCCTACGAGCAGTACTTC
>NA|TRBJ2-7|NA|TRBV5-6
CASSGLTSSYEQYF
TGTGCCAGCAGCGGACTGACGAGCTCCTACGAGCAGTACTTC
>NA|TRBJ2-5|NA|TRBV7-2
CASSGDSFQETQYF
TGTGCCAGCAGCGGGGACTCCTTCCAAGAGACCCAGTACTTC
>NA|TRBJ1-4|NA|TRBV28
CASSQQATNEKLFF
TGTGCCAGCAGTCAACAGGCAACTAATGAAAAACTGTTTTTT
>NA|TRBJ2-7|few|TRBV20-1
CSARVKGSYEQYF
TGCAGTGCTAGAGTTAAGGGCTCCTACGAGCAGTACTTC
>NA|TRBJ2-7|few|TRBV21-1
CASSPRGRESYEQYF
TGTGCCAGCAGCCCAAGGGGGCGGGAGTCCTACGAGCAGTACTTC
>NA|TRBJ2-4|NA|TRBV4-3
CASSQDLGGVGGNIQYF
TGCGCCAGCAGCCAAGATCTAGGGGGGGTTGGTGGAAACATTCAGTACTTC
>NA|TRBJ2-1|many|TRBV29-1
CSAWKNEQFF
TGCAGCGCCTGGAAAAATGAGCAGTTCTTC
>NA|TRBJ1-2|NA|TRBV21-1
CASTLIGTEVLGGYTF
TGTGCCAGCACCCTAATCGGGACAGAGGTGTTGGGAGGCTACACCTTC
>NA|TRBJ2-1|NA|TRBV20-1
CSARELIEQFF
TGCAGTGCTAGAGAGTTAATTGAGCAGTTCTTC
>NA|TRBJ2-1|many|TRBV4-3
CASSQDTDSYNEQFF
TGCGCCAGCAGCCAAGATACAGATTCCTACAATGAGCAGTTCTTC
>TRBD2|TRBJ2-3|few|TRBV5-1
CASSPGGTSGADTQYF
TGCGCCAGCAGCCCGGGAGGGACTAGCGGTGCAGATACGCAGTATTTT
>TRBD2|TRBJ2-1|few|TRBV20-1
CSATSGRANEQFF
TGCAGTGCTACTAGCGGGAGGGCCAATGAGCAGTTCTTC
>TRBD2|TRBJ2-5|NA|TRBV7-9
CASSPGTSGRYQETQYF
TGTGCCAGCAGCCCGGGGACTAGCGGGAGGTACCAAGAGACCCAGTACTTC
>TRBD2|TRBJ2-5|once|TRBV27
CASSFTAGGETQYF
TGTGCCAGCAGTTTTACAGCGGGAGGGGAGACCCAGTACTTC
>TRBD2|TRBJ2-3|NA|TRBV3-1
CASSHTGLAGAHTDTQYF
TGTGCCAGCAGCCACACGGGACTAGCGGGAGCCCACACAGATACGCAGTATTTT
>NA|TRBJ2-5|NA|TRBV10-3
CAISESDSQETQYF
TGTGCCATCAGTGAGTCGGACAGTCAAGAGACCCAGTACTTC
>NA|TRBJ2-5|few|TRBV29-1
CSVAEGKETQYF
TGCAGCGTTGCGGAAGGAAAAGAGACCCAGTACTTC
>TRBD1|TRBJ2-5|NA|TRBV12-3/TRBV12-4
CASSRQGVQETQYF
TGTGCCAGCAGTCGACAGGGGGTCCAAGAGACCCAGTACTTC
>NA|TRBJ1-2|NA|TRBV5-1
CASSLGTRGYTF
TGCGCCAGCAGCCTTGGGACACGTGGCTACACCTTC
>NA|TRBJ2-1|NA|TRBV5-1
CASSFSGTWQFF
TGCGCCAGCAGCTTCTCCGGGACTTGGCAGTTCTTC
>TRBD1|TRBJ1-2|NA|TRBV27
CASSDFDRDGYTF
TGTGCCAGCAGCGACTTTGACAGGGACGGCTACACCTTC
>NA|TRBJ1-1|NA|TRBV5-5
CASSFAGTEAFF
TGTGCCAGCAGCTTTGCAGGGACTGAAGCTTTCTTT
>TRBD2|TRBJ2-5|NA|TRBV7-9
CASSLGGGPETQYF
TGTGCCAGCAGCTTAGGCGGGGGGCCGGAGACCCAGTACTTC
>NA|TRBJ2-1|NA|TRBV3-1
CASSDTRVNDEQFF
TGTGCCAGCAGCGACACGAGGGTAAACGATGAGCAGTTCTTC
>NA|TRBJ2-5|NA|TRBV20-1
CSARDDEGRFEETQYF
TGCAGTGCTAGAGATGATGAGGGAAGGTTTGAAGAGACCCAGTACTTC
>TRBD2|TRBJ2-5|few|TRBV12-3/TRBV12-4
CASTVVAGETQYF
TGTGCCAGCACCGTAGTAGCGGGAGAGACCCAGTACTTC